The entry that follows covers one T cell receptor beta chain sequence. The sample is drawn from a study of blood T cell repertoires in COVID-19. Study-wide context: Sources were T cells, B-cell-depleted T cells, or PBMCs; the material itself was cDNA or gDNA.

Cohort placement rested on clinical history that participants reported themselves. During the 2 weeks before they entered the study, exposed participants had met someone with a PCR-confirmed or clinician-diagnosed COVID-19 case. Original processing methods: Nucleated cell number was recorded as an estimate derived from reference gene primer amplification. Produced via immunoSEQ multiplex PCR; TCRdb's table is partial and in-frame only. V and J calls and clone size follow that table, whereas D and trimming were derived from the DNA. Here the sample spans approximately 270,000 clones, under 95% being singletons. In germline, CDR1 is MDHEN, CDR2 SYDVKM. The CDR3 spans 15 residues. Trimming pared 0 bases from V and 1 base from J, leaving 6 bases between.

The clonotype was recovered from a man between 35 and 55 years old who had been exposed to COVID-19. The material sequenced was PBMCs or T cells enriched from blood (not recorded which). The chain has TRBV28 and TRBJ2-2; D unclear. The CDR3 DNA follows: TGTGCCAGCAGTTTATGGAGAAAGAACACCGGGGAGCTGTTTTTT. It encodes CASSLWRKNTGELFF.